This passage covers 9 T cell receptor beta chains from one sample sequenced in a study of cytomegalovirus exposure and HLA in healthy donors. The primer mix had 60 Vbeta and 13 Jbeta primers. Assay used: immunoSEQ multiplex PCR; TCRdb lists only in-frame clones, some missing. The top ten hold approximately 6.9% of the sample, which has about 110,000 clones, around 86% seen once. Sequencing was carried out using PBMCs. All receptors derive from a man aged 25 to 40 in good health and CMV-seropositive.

The CDR3 DNA follows: TGCGCCAGCAGCTTGGAGGCGGACAACTCCTACGAGCAGTACTTC. Protein sequence: CASSLEADNSYEQYF. The gene calls are TRBV5-1 and TRBJ2-7; a weak D match, TRBD1 (5 bases). The CDR3 runs 15 residues. V was cut by 0 bases and J by 0 bases, with 10 bases left in between. CDR1 and CDR2 (germline): SGHRS, YFSETQ.

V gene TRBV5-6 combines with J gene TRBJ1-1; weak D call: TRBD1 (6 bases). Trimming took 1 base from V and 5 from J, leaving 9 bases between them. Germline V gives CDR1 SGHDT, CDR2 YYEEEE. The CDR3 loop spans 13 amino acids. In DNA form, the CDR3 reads TGTGCCAGCAGCTTGACAGGGCCAACTGAAGCTTTCTTT. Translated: CASSLTGPTEAFF.

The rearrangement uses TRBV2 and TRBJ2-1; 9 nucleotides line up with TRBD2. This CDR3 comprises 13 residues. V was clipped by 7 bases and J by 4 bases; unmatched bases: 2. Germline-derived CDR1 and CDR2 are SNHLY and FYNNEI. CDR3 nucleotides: TGTGCCAGCATGAGCGGGGGGTACAATGAGCAGTTCTTC. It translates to CASMSGGYNEQFF.

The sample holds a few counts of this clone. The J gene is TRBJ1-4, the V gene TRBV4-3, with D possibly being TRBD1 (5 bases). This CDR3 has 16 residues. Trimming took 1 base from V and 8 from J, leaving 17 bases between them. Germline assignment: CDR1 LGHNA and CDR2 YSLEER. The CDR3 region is CASSQGARGRGEKLFF. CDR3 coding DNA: TGCGCCAGCAGCCAAGGTGCTCGGGGCCGGGGGGAAAAACTGTTTTTT.

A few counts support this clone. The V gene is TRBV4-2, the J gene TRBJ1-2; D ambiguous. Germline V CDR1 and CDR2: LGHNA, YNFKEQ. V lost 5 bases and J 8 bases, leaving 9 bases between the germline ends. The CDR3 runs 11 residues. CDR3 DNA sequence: TGTGCCAGCAGCACCAGCGGAGGCTACACCTTC. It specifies CASSTSGGYTF.

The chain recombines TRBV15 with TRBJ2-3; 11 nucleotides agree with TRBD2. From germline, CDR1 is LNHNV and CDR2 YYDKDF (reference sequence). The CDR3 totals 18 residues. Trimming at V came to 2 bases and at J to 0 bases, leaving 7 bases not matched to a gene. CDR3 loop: CATSRLAGGGFSTDTQYF. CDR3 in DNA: TGTGCCACCAGCAGACTAGCGGGGGGCGGGTTTAGCACAGATACGCAGTATTTT.

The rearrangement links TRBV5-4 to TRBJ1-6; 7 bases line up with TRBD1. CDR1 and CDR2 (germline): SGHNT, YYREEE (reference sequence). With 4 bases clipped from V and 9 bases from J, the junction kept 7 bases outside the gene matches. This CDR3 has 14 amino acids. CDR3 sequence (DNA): TGTGCCAGCAGCCACAGGGGTTTTGGTTCACCCCTCCACTTT. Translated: CASSHRGFGSPLHF.

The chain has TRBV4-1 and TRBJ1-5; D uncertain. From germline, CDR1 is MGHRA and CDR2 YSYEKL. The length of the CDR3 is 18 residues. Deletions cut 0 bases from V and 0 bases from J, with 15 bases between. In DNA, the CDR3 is TGCGCCAGCAGCCAAGATGATAGGGAGCGGCATAGCAATCAGCCCCAGCATTTT. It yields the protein CASSQDDRERHSNQPQHF.

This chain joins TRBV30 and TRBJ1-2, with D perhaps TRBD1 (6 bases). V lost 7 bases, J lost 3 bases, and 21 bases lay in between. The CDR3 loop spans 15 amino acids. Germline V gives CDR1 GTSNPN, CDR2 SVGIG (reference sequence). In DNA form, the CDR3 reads TGTGCCTCCTACGGGGGGGGCGGAGGGCACTATGGCTACACCTTC. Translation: CASYGGGGGHYGYTF.